These 9 T cell receptor beta chains were sequenced from one sample in a study of blood T cell repertoires in COVID-19. TCRdb keeps only in-frame clones here, not all; method: immunoSEQ multiplex PCR. Of about 260,000 clones in the sample, over 80% were seen once. Source material: PBMCs or T cells enriched from blood (not recorded which). The receptors originated from a man aged 50 to 60 who had been exposed to COVID-19.

The chain has TRBV5-1 and TRBJ2-7; TRBD2 matches 12 bases. The CDR3 is made up of 20 amino acids. Germline-derived CDR1 and CDR2 are SGHRS and YFSETQ. J gave up 6 bases and V 3 bases, and 22 bases lay outside the gene matches. CDR3 DNA sequence: TGCGCCAGCAGCTCCCCTCTGCCGGGACTAGCGGGTCCCAGGGTGCGCGAGCAGTACTTC. Translation: CASSSPLPGLAGPRVREQYF.

The gene calls are TRBV11-3 and TRBJ2-3, with 8 bases matching TRBD2. This CDR3 spans 16 amino acids. The V gene end was trimmed by 4 bases and the J gene end by 2 bases; junction bases not matched to a gene: 8. Germline CDR1 and CDR2: SGHNT and YENEEA. Here the CDR3 reads CASSSILAADTDTQYF. The CDR3 nucleotides are TGTGCCAGCAGCTCGATACTAGCGGCGGACACAGATACGCAGTATTTT.

The rearrangement uses TRBV28 and TRBJ2-7; D is perhaps TRBD1 (6 bases). This CDR3 region has 14 residues. The V and J ends lost 3 bases and 0 bases respectively, with 9 bases between them. Germline CDR1 MDHEN, CDR2 SYDVKM. The CDR3 loop is CASSLGQGSYEQYF. DNA for the CDR3: TGTGCCAGCAGTTTGGGACAAGGCTCCTACGAGCAGTACTTC.

The rearrangement joins TRBV11-2 to TRBJ1-1, with 11 bases aligning to TRBD1. This CDR3 is 19 amino acids long. CDR1 is SGHAT, CDR2 FQNNGV, per germline. Trimming at V came to 5 bases and at J to 0 bases, leaving 14 bases not matched to a gene. CDR3 amino acids: CASSRREGQGEFMNTEAFF. The CDR3 DNA sequence: TGTGCCAGCAGCCGCCGGGAGGGACAGGGGGAGTTTATGAACACTGAAGCTTTCTTT.

V usage is TRBV29-1 and J usage is TRBJ1-2; 7 positions match TRBD1. The CDR3 spans 13 residues. V shed 7 bases, J shed 7 bases, and the junction held 12 bases outside the gene matches. From germline, CDR1 is SQVTM and CDR2 ANQGSEA. CDR3 residues: CSAHRGPQGGYTF. CDR3 in DNA: TGCAGCGCTCACAGGGGCCCTCAGGGTGGCTACACCTTC.

The rearrangement uses TRBV10-3 and TRBJ1-4, with 8 bases lining up with TRBD1. Losses at the gene ends were 4 bases for V and 7 bases for J; bases not matched to a gene: 5. Germline-derived CDR1 and CDR2 are ENHRY and SYGVKD. This CDR3 region has 14 residues. CDR3 protein: CAISAGGLSEKLFF. The DNA of the CDR3 is TGTGCCATCAGTGCAGGGGGCTTGAGTGAAAAACTGTTTTTT.

The rearrangement links TRBV28 to TRBJ1-2, with 7 bases aligning to TRBD1. The CDR3 consists of 16 residues. Germline lookup yields CDR1 MDHEN and CDR2 SYDVKM. The J segment lost 4 bases and the V segment lost 3 bases, leaving 11 bases of the junction unmatched. The CDR3 spells CASSFGSGGRGYGYTF. In DNA form, the CDR3 reads TGTGCCAGCAGTTTCGGTTCAGGGGGGCGCGGCTATGGCTACACCTTC.

In DNA, the CDR3 is TGTGCCAGCACCTTGTGGGGGAGGCTGGGCTACACCTTC. Translated, it gives CASTLWGRLGYTF. The chain carries TRBV28 and TRBJ1-2; maybe TRBD1 (5 bases). Trimming pared 7 bases from V and 8 bases from J, leaving 17 bases between. The CDR3 consists of 13 residues. Germline values: CDR1 MDHEN, CDR2 SYDVKM.

This chain connects TRBV28 to TRBJ1-5, with TRBD1 identical over 11 bases. The germline CDR1 and CDR2 sequences are MDHEN and SYDVKM. The CDR3 runs 15 residues. V lost 2 bases and J lost 5; bases outside the gene matches: 2. The CDR3 DNA reads TGTGCCAGCAGTTTAACGGGACAGGGGGATCAGCCCCAGCATTTT. Translated, it gives CASSLTGQGDQPQHF. The full variable domain, in which reference TRBV28 and TRBJ1-5 provide the parts outside the CDR3, is DVKVTQSSRYLVKRTGEKVFLECVQDMDHENMFWYRQDPGLGLRLIYFSYDVKMKEKGDIPEGYSVSREKKERFSLILESASTNQTSMYLCASSLTGQGDQPQHFGDGTRLSIL.